This TCR beta chain was documented in a study of cytomegalovirus exposure and HLA in healthy donors. PCR involved 60 Vbeta and 13 Jbeta primers. Only in-frame clones appear in the TCRdb table, and some are missing; sequencing was by immunoSEQ multiplex PCR. The table has roughly 150,000 clones, about 80% seen once. Points from the study as a whole: The records held CMV serostatus as the only immune exposure information.

Between the trimmed V and J ends, which lost 5 bases and 3 bases, there was a span of 17 bases. This CDR3 has 15 amino acids. Germline CDR1 SGHVT, CDR2 SQSDAQ. In its sample, this clone was seen once. Its target is not known. This chain joins TRBV7-4 and TRBJ2-7, with D perhaps TRBD2 (5 bases). The specimen sequenced was PBMCs. The sequence came from a woman aged 45-65 years in good health and CMV-seropositive. CDR3 residues: CASSPPPRGHYEQYF. In DNA, the CDR3 is TGTGCCAGCAGCCCCCCACCCCGAGGGCACTACGAGCAGTACTTC.